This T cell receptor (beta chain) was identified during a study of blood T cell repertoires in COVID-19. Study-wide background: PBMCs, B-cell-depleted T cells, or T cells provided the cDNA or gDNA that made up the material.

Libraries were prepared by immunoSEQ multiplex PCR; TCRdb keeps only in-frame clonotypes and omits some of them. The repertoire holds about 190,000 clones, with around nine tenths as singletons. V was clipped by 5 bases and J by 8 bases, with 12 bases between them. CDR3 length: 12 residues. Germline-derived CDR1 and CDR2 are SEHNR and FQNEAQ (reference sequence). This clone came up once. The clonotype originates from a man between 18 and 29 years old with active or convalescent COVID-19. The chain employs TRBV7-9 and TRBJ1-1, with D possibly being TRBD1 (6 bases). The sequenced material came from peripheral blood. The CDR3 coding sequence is TGTGCCAGCAGCCTAGGACAGCAAGAAGCTTTCTTT. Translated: CASSLGQQEAFF.